This T cell receptor beta chain was recorded in a study of Ad26.COV2.S vaccination and SARS-CoV-2 variants. This CDR3 region has 16 residues. CDR1 and CDR2 from the germline V gene are LGHNT and FRNRAP. The germline V and J ends were trimmed by 6 bases and 4 bases, with 20 bases remaining between them. The treatment denotes: over 15 received Ad26.COV2.S at low or high dose, single or two shots; roughly five received placebo; per-sample allocation not given. Each sample was drawn 63 days after the first injection (of vaccine or placebo). The study used a vaccine consisting of an Ad26 vector that expressed Wuhan-strain SARS-CoV-2 spike. TCRdb's table, derived via immunoSEQ multiplex PCR, lists solely in-frame clones and lacks some. The sample holds about 350,000 clones, 80% to 90% seen once.

This clonotype originated in a person between 18 and 65 years old who received the Ad26.COV2.S COVID-19 vaccine or a placebo. This specimen was peripheral blood, taken in a trial of Ad26.COV2.S vaccine versus placebo. The V and J genes are TRBV12-5 and TRBJ2-3; no firm D call. The CDR3 here is CASGKERVVGPDTQYF. The CDR3 DNA follows: TGTGCTAGTGGGAAGGAAAGGGTGGTAGGGCCAGATACGCAGTATTTT.